This record covers a single TCR beta chain. These data are taken from a study of siplizumab effects on memory and regulatory T cells. The CDR3 sequence is 14 residues long. V shed 4 bases, J shed 7 bases, and the junction held 6 bases outside the gene matches. Germline V gives CDR1 MNHEY, CDR2 SMNVEV (reference sequence). Some clones are missing from TCRdb's copy, which holds only in-frame ones; the method was immunoSEQ multiplex PCR. The data show about 50,000 clones, with roughly 92% seen just once and about 15% held by the top ten. This clonotype was obtained from a human donor in good health. The sequencing input was CD8+ T cells sorted from blood. The gene calls are TRBV27 and TRBJ1-5; 8 positions agree with TRBD1. CDR3 in amino acids: CASSSGQGRQPQHF. CDR3 sequence (DNA): TGTGCCAGCAGTTCCGGACAGGGCAGGCAGCCCCAGCATTTT.